The 8 T cell receptor beta chains reported below all come from one sample, sequenced in a study of cytomegalovirus exposure and HLA in healthy donors. A multiplex PCR was run with 60 Vbeta primers and 13 Jbeta primers. Profiled with immunoSEQ multiplex PCR; TCRdb holds only in-frame clones, not every one. This repertoire shows approximately 220,000 clones, over 80% found once; its top ten account for 0.71%. The sample comprised PBMCs. All receptors derive from a boy aged 2-9 years in good health and CMV-seronegative.

In this sample, this clone turned up once. The chain couples TRBV11-3 to TRBJ2-5; D ambiguous. V lost 3 bases and J lost 4, with 9 bases in between. The germline gives CDR1 SGHNT, CDR2 YENEEA. The CDR3 is 13 amino acids. CDR3 amino acids: CASSLGSPETQYF. The DNA of the CDR3 is TGTGCCAGCAGCTTGGGCTCCCCAGAGACCCAGTACTTC.

The chain links TRBV11-3 to TRBJ2-1; 13 bases align to TRBD2. Germline assignment: CDR1 SGHNT and CDR2 YENEEA. V lost 5 bases to trimming and J lost 9 bases; unmatched junction nucleotides: 4. The CDR3 sequence is 14 residues long. The CDR3 protein is CASSGLAGVGEQFF. The CDR3 region has the DNA TGTGCCAGCAGCGGACTAGCGGGAGTTGGTGAGCAGTTCTTC.

The rearrangement links TRBV27 to TRBJ2-2; no clear D. The CDR3 length is 12 residues. Trimming took off 6 bases at V and 2 bases at J, with 4 bases between the two ends. Germline V gene lookup returns CDR1 MNHEY and CDR2 SMNVEV (reference sequence). CDR3 sequence reads: CASRTNTGELFF. The CDR3 DNA reads TGTGCCAGCAGAACAAACACCGGGGAGCTGTTTTTT.

The V call is TRBV19, the J call TRBJ1-1; D possibly corresponds to TRBD1 (6 bases). Looked up from germline, CDR1 is LNHDA and CDR2 is SQIVND (reference sequence). CDR3 length: 13 residues. V was cut by 8 bases and J by 2 bases, with 12 bases left in between. CDR3 protein: CASLSGENTEAFF. CDR3 nucleotides: TGTGCCAGTCTTTCAGGGGAAAACACTGAAGCTTTCTTT.

In its sample, this clone was seen once. V is TRBV6-5 and J is TRBJ1-2; D gene unclear. Per germline, CDR1 MNHEY and CDR2 SVGAGI. The CDR3 length is 16 residues. Trimming cost V 4 bases and J 1 base, with 16 bases left between them. The CDR3 here is CASSFAGRDINYGYTF. As DNA, the CDR3 is TGTGCCAGCAGTTTCGCCGGACGGGATATTAACTATGGCTACACCTTC.

For this clone: Different DNA sequences within this sample yield the same CDR3. The J gene is TRBJ1-2, the V gene TRBV11-2, with 9 positions matching TRBD1. Trimming cost V 1 base and J 5 bases; bases outside gene matches: 2. Germline CDR1 SGHAT, CDR2 FQNNGV. This CDR3 is built from 14 residues. The CDR3 DNA follows: TGTGCCAGCAGCTTAGCGGGACAGGGATATGGCTACACCTTC. It is translated as CASSLAGQGYGYTF.

The chain uses TRBV6-5 and TRBJ1-2; no clear D. The V end was cut by 6 bases, the J end by 3 bases, with 11 bases between. The CDR3 is 13 residues long. Germline V gene sequence: CDR1 MNHEY, CDR2 SVGAGI. The CDR3 nucleotides read TGTGCCAGCAGGGGAGGGCTGGACTATGGCTACACCTTC. It is translated as CASRGGLDYGYTF.

V and J are TRBV6-1 and TRBJ2-5; tentatively, D is TRBD2 (5 bases). Trimming took off 3 bases at V and 4 bases at J, with 9 bases between the two ends. The CDR3 length is 13 residues. Germline V lookup: CDR1 MNHNS, CDR2 SASEGT. The CDR3 coding sequence is TGTGCCAGCAGTGATACTAGGACAGAGACCCAGTACTTC. Amino acid sequence: CASSDTRTETQYF.